This passage covers 6 T cell receptor beta chains from one sample sequenced in a study of T-cell reconstitution after alpha-beta-depleted transplantation in children. Unique molecular identifiers were incorporated when the TCRbeta library was constructed. A single record per CDR3 protein comes from TCRdb applying MiXCR to the PCR reads. The sample records about 350,000 distinct CDR3 sequences, 15% to 20% being singletons. The specimen comprised PBMCs, mostly from graft donor cells, sampled 360 days after TCRalphabeta/CD19-depleted stem cell transplant. All receptors derive from a male patient between 2 and 10 years old who had a stem cell transplant for acute lymphoblastic leukemia, so the T cells may come from the graft donor.

In this sample, this clonotype turned up many times. The chain recombines TRBV6-5 with TRBJ2-1; D perhaps matches TRBD1 (6 bases). Trimming left V 2 bases short and J 8 bases short, with 7 bases between. CDR3 length: 12 amino acids. Germline loops: CDR1 MNHEY, CDR2 SVGAGI. CDR3 loop: CASSYGGYEQFF. CDR3 sequence (DNA): TGTGCCAGCAGTTACGGGGGCTATGAGCAGTTCTTC.

The chain couples TRBV27 to TRBJ2-1, with D hard to call. Deletions cut 6 bases from V and 2 bases from J, with 8 bases between. Germline V CDR1 and CDR2: MNHEY, SMNVEV (reference sequence). The CDR3 runs to 13 residues. CDR3 sequence reads: CASSRWAYNEQFF. The DNA for the CDR3 is TGTGCCAGCAGCCGGTGGGCCTACAATGAGCAGTTCTTC.

The chain links TRBV24-1 to TRBJ2-3, with D tentatively TRBD2 (5 bases). Germline V gives CDR1 KGHDR, CDR2 SFDVKD. This CDR3 has 14 amino acids. V gave up 4 bases and J gave up 9 bases, with 16 bases separating them. CDR3 region: CATSDPRLGGTQYF. The CDR3 region has the DNA TGTGCCACCAGTGACCCCCGCCTCGGCGGGACGCAGTATTTT.

J is TRBJ2-3 and V is TRBV10-3; D is unresolved. The CDR3 consists of 12 residues. CDR1 ENHRY and CDR2 SYGVKD come from the germline V gene. V lost 7 bases to trimming and J lost 2 bases, with 7 bases between them. The CDR3 DNA sequence: TGTGCCATCATGGGCTCCACAGATACGCAGTATTTT. Protein: CAIMGSTDTQYF.

V gene TRBV7-2 combines with J gene TRBJ2-1; D is unclear. The germline CDR1 and CDR2 sequences are SGHTA and FQGNSA. The CDR3 length is 13 residues. The V and J ends lost 4 bases and 12 bases respectively, with 16 bases between them. CDR3 loop: CASSSGPLSWQFF. CDR3 sequence (DNA): TGTGCCAGCAGCTCAGGACCCCTGTCTTGGCAGTTCTTC.

This chain joins TRBV25-1 and TRBJ2-7, with a tentative D call TRBD2 (5 bases). Trimming removed 7 bases from V and 4 bases from J, with 8 bases in between. The CDR3 runs 11 residues. The V gene's germline CDR1 is MGHDK and CDR2 SYGVNS. In DNA, the CDR3 is TGTGCCAGCATACGGGGTTACGAGCAGTACTTC. This translates into CASIRGYEQYF.